Listed here are 9 T cell receptor beta chains from one sample, sequenced in a study of Graves' ophthalmopathy and Graves' hyperthyroidism. The study amplified TCR beta CDR3 regions using RNA transcripts. RT-PCR with HTBI primers came first, then second-round multiplex PCR. Each CDR3 protein gets one entry after TCRdb re-called the multiplex PCR reads with MiXCR. The sample holds roughly 400,000 distinct CDR3 sequences, roughly 17% seen once. The sample taken for sequencing was peripheral blood. Receptors originate from an adult woman with stable Graves' hyperthyroidism.

This clonotype has a handful of counts. The chain is built from TRBV28 and TRBJ2-2, with 8 bases aligning to TRBD1. Trimming cost V 3 bases and J 2 bases; bases outside gene matches: 5. The CDR3 sequence is 16 residues long. Looked up from germline, CDR1 is MDHEN and CDR2 is SYDVKM. CDR3 in amino acids: CASSFFQGANTGELFF. The CDR3 nucleotides read TGTGCCAGCAGTTTCTTCCAGGGGGCCAACACCGGGGAGCTGTTTTTT.

This clonotype has at least ten counts. The V call is TRBV20-1, the J call TRBJ1-1, with D possibly TRBD1 on 6 matching bases. The V end was cut by 4 bases, the J end by 1 base, with 10 bases between. Germline loops: CDR1 DFQATT, CDR2 SNEGSKA (reference sequence). This CDR3 spans 13 amino acids. CDR3 amino acids: CSAIHRENTEAFF. DNA of the CDR3: TGCAGTGCTATACACAGGGAGAACACTGAAGCTTTCTTT.

This clonotype was counted ten times or more. V gene TRBV5-1 combines with J gene TRBJ2-5; 7 bases fit TRBD1. The trim removed 4 bases at V and 5 bases at J, leaving 14 bases unmatched. The CDR3 is made up of 16 amino acids. CDR1 is SGHRS and CDR2 is YFSETQ in the germline V gene. CDR3 sequence: CASSPGEGAGFETQYF. CDR3 bases: TGCGCCAGCAGCCCGGGTGAGGGGGCCGGATTCGAGACCCAGTACTTC. The full variable domain, with the rest looked up from reference TRBV5-1 and TRBJ2-5, is KAGVTQTPRYLIKTRGQQVTLSCSPISGHRSVSWYQQTPGQGLQFLFEYFSETQRNKGNFPGRFSGRQFSNSRSEMNVSTLELGDSALYLCASSPGEGAGFETQYFGPGTRLLVL.

A word on this clonotype: It may be a read error: a sequence one base away is much more abundant. The J gene is TRBJ2-7, the V gene TRBV2; D uncertain. Trimming cost V 6 bases and J 3 bases, with 12 bases left between them. The CDR3 sequence is 13 residues long. In germline, CDR1 is SNHLY, CDR2 FYNNEI. CDR3 coding DNA: TGTGCCAGCAGCGAGCTAGGCTTCTACGAGCAGTACTTC. This sequence encodes CASSELGFYEQYF.

This sequence joins TRBV28 and TRBJ1-6; 9 positions agree with TRBD1. V shed 6 bases and J 10 bases; nucleotides not matched to a gene: 10. The CDR3 has 15 residues. From germline, CDR1 is MDHEN and CDR2 SYDVKM. The CDR3 region has the DNA TGTGCCAGCAGGACCGGGACAGGGCATAGGTCACCCCTCCACTTT. Residues: CASRTGTGHRSPLHF.

Of note for this clonotype: The conserved phenylalanine or tryptophan is not found at the CDR3 terminus, so this likely reflects a read error. The V and J genes are TRBV7-2 and TRBJ2-2, with 15 nucleotides matching TRBD2. The length of the CDR3 is 20 residues. V lost 6 bases, J lost 4 bases, and 15 bases stayed unmatched. CDR1 is SGHTA, CDR2 FQGNSA, per germline. The CDR3 DNA is TGTGCCAGCAGAAGTACTCCGGGACTAGCGGGAGGACGGGGCACCGGGGAGCTGTTTGTT. Its translation is CASRSTPGLAGGRGTGELFV.

This clonotype was detected ten times or more. V gene TRBV7-9 combines with J gene TRBJ1-1, with no clear D. Germline V gene data show CDR1 as SEHNR and CDR2 as FQNEAQ (reference sequence). The CDR3 sequence is 15 residues long. V gave up 2 bases and J gave up 4 bases, with 14 bases separating them. DNA for the CDR3: TGTGCCAGCAGCTTAATGGTGGGATCGGGCACTGAAGCTTTCTTT. Translating it yields CASSLMVGSGTEAFF.

This chain uses TRBV28 with TRBJ1-1; 8 nucleotides align to TRBD1. Trimming at V came to 10 bases and at J to 5 bases, leaving 21 bases not matched to a gene. The germline V gene has CDR1 MDHEN and CDR2 SYDVKM. The CDR3 runs to 17 residues. In DNA, the CDR3 is TGTGCCAACTTGCCCACCCCCGGACAGGGTAATCAAACTGAAGCTTTCTTT. It codes for CANLPTPGQGNQTEAFF.

The chain links TRBV6-1 to TRBJ1-6; tentative D call: TRBD1 (6 bases). The CDR3 sequence is 15 residues long. The V end was cut by 5 bases, the J end by 4 bases, with 12 bases between. The germline V gene encodes CDR1 MNHNS and CDR2 SASEGT. This CDR3 reads CASSRGQSYNSPLHF. The CDR3 region has the DNA TGTGCCAGCAGTCGCGGACAGAGTTATAATTCACCCCTCCACTTT.